This TCR beta chain was identified in a study of T cells after yellow fever vaccination. Study results and limitations: Across the CD4 and CD8 compartments, a small share of clonotypes was present in both. Post-booster samples contained most primary-vaccination clones (around 95% CD4, roughly 88% CD8).

With regard to this clonotype: Its specificity is not known.

Germline loops: CDR1 MGHRA, CDR2 YSYEKL. The V gene lost 1 base and the J gene lost 5 bases, with 14 bases spanning the gap. The CDR3 loop spans 15 amino acids. TCRdb reprocessed the 5' RACE reads with MiXCR, giving one entry per CDR3 protein. In the table there are 350,000 to 450,000 distinct CDR3 sequences, 18% of which are singletons. This rearrangement joins TRBV4-1 to TRBJ1-2; no reliable D call. The sequence was obtained from a man between 18 and 29 years old who received the YFV17D yellow fever vaccine. The specimen comprised PBMCs, sampled before the yellow fever booster vaccination. In DNA form, the CDR3 reads TGCGCCAGCAGCCAAGCCTCCACTCTCGGGTATGGCTACACCTTC. Protein sequence: CASSQASTLGYGYTF.